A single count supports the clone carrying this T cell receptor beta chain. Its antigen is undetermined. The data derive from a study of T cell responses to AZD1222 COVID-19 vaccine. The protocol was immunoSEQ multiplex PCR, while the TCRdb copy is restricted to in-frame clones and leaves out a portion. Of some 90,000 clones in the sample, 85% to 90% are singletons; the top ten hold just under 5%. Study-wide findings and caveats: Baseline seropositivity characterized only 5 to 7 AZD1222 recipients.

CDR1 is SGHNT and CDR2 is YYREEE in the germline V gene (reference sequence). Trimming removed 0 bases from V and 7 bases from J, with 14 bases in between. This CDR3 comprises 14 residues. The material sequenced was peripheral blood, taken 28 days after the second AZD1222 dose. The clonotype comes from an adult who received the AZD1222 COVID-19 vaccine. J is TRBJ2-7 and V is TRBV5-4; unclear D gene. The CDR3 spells CASSLEAPSDEQYF. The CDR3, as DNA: TGTGCCAGCAGCTTGGAGGCACCTTCGGATGAGCAGTACTTC. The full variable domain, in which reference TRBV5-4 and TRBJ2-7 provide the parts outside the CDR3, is ETGVTQSPTHLIKTRGQQVTLRCSSQSGHNTVSWYQQALGQGPQFIFQYYREEENGRGNFPPRFSGLQFPNYSSELNVNALELDDSALYLCASSLEAPSDEQYFGPGTRLTVT.